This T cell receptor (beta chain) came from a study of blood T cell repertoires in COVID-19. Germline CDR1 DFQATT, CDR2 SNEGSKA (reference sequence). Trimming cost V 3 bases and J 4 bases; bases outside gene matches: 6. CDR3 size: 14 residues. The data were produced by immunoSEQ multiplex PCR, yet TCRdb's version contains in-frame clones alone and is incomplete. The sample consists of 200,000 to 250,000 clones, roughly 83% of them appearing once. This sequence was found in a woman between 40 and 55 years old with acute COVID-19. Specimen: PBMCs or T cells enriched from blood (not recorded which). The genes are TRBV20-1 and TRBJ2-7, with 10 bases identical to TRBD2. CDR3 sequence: CSASPTSGEYEQYF. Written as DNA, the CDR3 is TGCAGTGCTAGTCCCACTAGCGGGGAATACGAGCAGTACTTC.